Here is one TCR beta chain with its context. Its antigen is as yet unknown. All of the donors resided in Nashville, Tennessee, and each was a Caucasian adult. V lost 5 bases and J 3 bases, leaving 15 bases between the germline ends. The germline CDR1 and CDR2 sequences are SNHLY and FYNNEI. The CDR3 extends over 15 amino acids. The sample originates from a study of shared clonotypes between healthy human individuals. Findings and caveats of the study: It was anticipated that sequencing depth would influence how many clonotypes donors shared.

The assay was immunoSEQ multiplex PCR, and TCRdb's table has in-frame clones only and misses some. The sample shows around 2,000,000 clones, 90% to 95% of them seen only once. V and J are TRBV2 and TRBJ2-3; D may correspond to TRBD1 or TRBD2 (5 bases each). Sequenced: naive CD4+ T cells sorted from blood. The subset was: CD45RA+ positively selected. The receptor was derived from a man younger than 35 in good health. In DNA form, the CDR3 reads TGTGCCAGCAGTTACTCAAGCGAGGGGACAGATACGCAGTATTTT. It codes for CASSYSSEGTDTQYF.